This entry describes one TCR beta chain. The ends lost 7 bases at V and 7 bases at J; junction bases unmatched: 7. In germline, CDR1 is MNHEY, CDR2 SVGAGI. The CDR3 has 13 amino acids. Sequencing used immunoSEQ multiplex PCR; TCRdb keeps in-frame clones, though not all of them. The table includes approximately 240,000 clones, 84% detected once. The entry originates in a study of blood T cell repertoires in COVID-19. The chain is built from TRBV6-5 and TRBJ1-5; 7 bases agree with TRBD1. The clonotype originates from a woman aged 80 or older with active or convalescent COVID-19. The source material was peripheral blood. The CDR3 sequence is CASTPPGGQPQHF. The CDR3 DNA reads TGTGCCAGCACCCCCCCAGGGGGACAGCCCCAGCATTTT.